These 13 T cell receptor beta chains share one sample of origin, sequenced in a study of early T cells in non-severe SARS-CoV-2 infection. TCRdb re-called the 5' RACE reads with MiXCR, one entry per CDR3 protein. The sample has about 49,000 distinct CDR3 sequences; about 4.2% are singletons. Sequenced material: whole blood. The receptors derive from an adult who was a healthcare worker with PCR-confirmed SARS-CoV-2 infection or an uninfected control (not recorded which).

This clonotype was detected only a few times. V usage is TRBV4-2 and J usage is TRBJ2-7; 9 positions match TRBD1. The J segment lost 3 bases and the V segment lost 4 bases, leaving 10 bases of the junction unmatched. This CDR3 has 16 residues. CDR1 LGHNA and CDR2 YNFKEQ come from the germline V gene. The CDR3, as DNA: TGTGCCAGCAGCCTCGCAGAGGGACAGGGAAGCTACGAGCAGTACTTC. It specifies CASSLAEGQGSYEQYF.

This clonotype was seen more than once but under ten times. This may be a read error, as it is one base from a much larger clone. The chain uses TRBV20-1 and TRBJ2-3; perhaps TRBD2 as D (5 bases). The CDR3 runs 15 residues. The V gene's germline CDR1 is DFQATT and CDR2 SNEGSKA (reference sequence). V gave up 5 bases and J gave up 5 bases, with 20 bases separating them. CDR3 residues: CSAGLPPRGEDTQYF. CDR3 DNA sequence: TGCAGTGCTGGCTTGCCCCCCCGGGGAGAAGATACGCAGTATTTT.

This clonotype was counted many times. The CDR3 DNA reads as TGCAGGCCCAGCTCCTACAATGAGCAGTTCTTC. Translation: CRPSSYNEQFF. This rearrangement joins TRBV20-1 to TRBJ2-1; no clear D gene. The CDR3 spans 11 residues. Germline CDR1 is DFQATT and CDR2 is SNEGSKA (reference sequence).

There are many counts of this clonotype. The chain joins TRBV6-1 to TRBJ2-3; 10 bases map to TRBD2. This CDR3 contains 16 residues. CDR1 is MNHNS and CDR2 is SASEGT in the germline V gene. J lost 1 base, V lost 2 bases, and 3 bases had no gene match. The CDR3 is CASSESTSGGTDTQYF. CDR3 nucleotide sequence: TGTGCCAGCAGTGAATCAACTAGCGGGGGCACAGATACGCAGTATTTT.

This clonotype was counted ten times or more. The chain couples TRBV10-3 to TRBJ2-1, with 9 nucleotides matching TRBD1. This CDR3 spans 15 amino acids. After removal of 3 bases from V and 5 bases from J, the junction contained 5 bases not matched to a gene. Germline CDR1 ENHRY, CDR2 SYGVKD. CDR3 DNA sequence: TGTGCCATCAGTGAAGGGACAGGGTCTAACAATGAGCAGTTCTTC. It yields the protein CAISEGTGSNNEQFF.

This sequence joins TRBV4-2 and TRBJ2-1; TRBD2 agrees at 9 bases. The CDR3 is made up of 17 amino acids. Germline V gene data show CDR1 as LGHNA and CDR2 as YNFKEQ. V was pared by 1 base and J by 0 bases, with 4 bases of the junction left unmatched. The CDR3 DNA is TGTGCCAGCAGCCAAGCTATAGCGGGAGTCTCCTACAATGAGCAGTTCTTC. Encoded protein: CASSQAIAGVSYNEQFF.

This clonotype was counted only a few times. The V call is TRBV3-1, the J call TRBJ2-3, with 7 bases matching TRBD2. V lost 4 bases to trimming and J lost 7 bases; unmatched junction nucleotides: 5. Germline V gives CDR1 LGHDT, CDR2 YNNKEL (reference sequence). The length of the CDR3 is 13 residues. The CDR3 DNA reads TGTGCCAGCAGCCCCCAGGGAGGGAATACGCAGTATTTT. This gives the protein CASSPQGGNTQYF.

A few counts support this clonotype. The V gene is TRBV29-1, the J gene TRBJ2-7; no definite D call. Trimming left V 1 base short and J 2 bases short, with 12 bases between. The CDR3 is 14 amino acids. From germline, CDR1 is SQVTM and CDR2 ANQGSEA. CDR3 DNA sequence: TGCAGCGTTGAAGTGCGGTTGCCTCCCTACGAGCAGTACTTC. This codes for CSVEVRLPPYEQYF.

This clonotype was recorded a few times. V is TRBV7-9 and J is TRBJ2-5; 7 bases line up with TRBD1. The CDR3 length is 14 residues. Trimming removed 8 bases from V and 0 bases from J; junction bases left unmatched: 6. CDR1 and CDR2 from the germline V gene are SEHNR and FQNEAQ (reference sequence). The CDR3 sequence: CASVKGQNQETQYF. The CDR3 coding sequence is TGTGCCAGCGTCAAGGGACAGAACCAAGAGACCCAGTACTTC. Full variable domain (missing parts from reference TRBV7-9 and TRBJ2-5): DTGVSQNPRHKITKRGQNVTFRCDPISEHNRLYWYRQTLGQGPEFLTYFQNEAQLEKSRLLSDRFSAERPKGSFSTLEIQRTEQGDSAMYLCASVKGQNQETQYFGPGTRLLVL.

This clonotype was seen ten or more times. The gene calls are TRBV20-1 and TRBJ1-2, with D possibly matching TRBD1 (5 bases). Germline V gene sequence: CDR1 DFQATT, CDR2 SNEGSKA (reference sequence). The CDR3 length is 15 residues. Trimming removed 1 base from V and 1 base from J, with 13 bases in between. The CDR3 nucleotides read TGCAGTGCTAGAGCGGAGGGGCCTCATAACTATGGCTACACCTTC. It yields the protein CSARAEGPHNYGYTF.

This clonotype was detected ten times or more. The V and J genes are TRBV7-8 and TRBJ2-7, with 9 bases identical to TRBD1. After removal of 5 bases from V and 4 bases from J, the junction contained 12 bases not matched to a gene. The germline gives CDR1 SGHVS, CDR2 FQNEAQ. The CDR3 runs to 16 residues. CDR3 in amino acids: CASSRQEPGQGYEQYF. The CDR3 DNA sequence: TGTGCCAGCAGCCGACAAGAGCCGGGACAGGGTTACGAGCAGTACTTC.

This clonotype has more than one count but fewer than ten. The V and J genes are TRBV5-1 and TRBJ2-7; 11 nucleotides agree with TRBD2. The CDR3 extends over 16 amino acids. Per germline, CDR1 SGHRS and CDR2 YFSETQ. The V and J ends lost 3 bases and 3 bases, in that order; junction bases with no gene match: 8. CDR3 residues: CASSSLLAGGSYEQYF. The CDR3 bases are TGCGCCAGCAGCTCTCTCCTAGCGGGGGGCAGCTACGAGCAGTACTTC.

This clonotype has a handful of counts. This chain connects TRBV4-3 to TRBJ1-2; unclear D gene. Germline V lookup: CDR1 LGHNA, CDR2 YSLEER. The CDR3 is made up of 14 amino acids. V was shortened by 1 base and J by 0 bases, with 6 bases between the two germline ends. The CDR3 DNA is TGCGCCAGCAGCCAAGGGACCTCTAACTATGGCTACACCTTC. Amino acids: CASSQGTSNYGYTF.